This section outlines one T cell receptor (beta chain) sequence together with its context. Its specificity is not known. Thawed PBMCs were FACS-sorted into unstimulated CD4+CD25+CD127- regulatory T cells, CD4+CD25- non-regulatory cells, CD4 and CD8 cells. Repertoires were generated with immunoSEQ multiplex PCR, while TCRdb's copy carries only in-frame clones and drops some. The sample contains 200,000 to 300,000 clones, 80% to 85% of which appear only once. CDR1 is MGHRA and CDR2 is YSYEKL in the germline V gene. The CDR3 runs 14 residues. Trimming cost V 0 bases and J 5 bases, with 10 bases left between them. The sample belongs to a study of Tregs in tolerant kidney transplant recipients. Study conclusions and caveats: Expanding Tregs on activated donor B cells appeared to best identify donor-specific TCRbeta clones. Biological reproducibility was not directly addressed in this study.

This TCR was sampled from a human donor in good health. Sequenced: CD4+ T cells from blood. The rearrangement joins TRBV4-1 to TRBJ1-2; no definite D call. The CDR3 here is CASSQERQFYGYTF. DNA of the CDR3: TGCGCCAGCAGCCAAGAAAGGCAGTTTTATGGCTACACCTTC.